Following are 6 T cell receptor beta chains from one sample sequenced in a study of control samples from healthy donors and cancer patients. Measured with immunoSEQ multiplex PCR; TCRdb has only the in-frame clones, and not every one. This repertoire shows 250,000 to 300,000 clones, approximately 80% found once; its top ten account for 13%. Source material: PBMCs. These receptors all come from an older woman with lung cancer.

The chain uses TRBV18 and TRBJ2-5; the match to TRBD2 covers 8 bases. This CDR3 has 15 residues. Trimming removed 1 base from V and 3 bases from J; junction bases left unmatched: 4. Germline-derived CDR1 and CDR2 are KGHSH and LQKENI. CDR3 nucleotide sequence: TGTGCCAGCTCACCACGAGCGGGAGCTAAAGAGACCCAGTACTTC. Amino acids: CASSPRAGAKETQYF.

J is TRBJ2-2 and V is TRBV6-1, with unresolved D. V lost 2 bases to trimming and J lost 8 bases, with 9 bases between them. The V gene's germline CDR1 is MNHNS and CDR2 SASEGT. The CDR3 is 13 amino acids. CDR3 sequence reads: CASSEQEVGELFF. As DNA, the CDR3 is TGTGCCAGCAGTGAACAAGAGGTGGGGGAGCTGTTTTTT.

The rearrangement uses TRBV2 and TRBJ1-5; TRBD1 matches at 7 bases. V gave up 5 bases and J gave up 8 bases; unmatched junction bases: 9. The CDR3 spans 14 residues. Germline V lookup: CDR1 SNHLY, CDR2 FYNNEI. CDR3 amino acids: CASSFETGPEPQHF. CDR3 coding DNA: TGTGCCAGCAGTTTCGAGACAGGGCCCGAGCCCCAGCATTTT.

The chain carries TRBV3-1 (or the pseudogene TRBV3-2) and TRBJ1-1; perhaps TRBD1 as D (6 bases). The CDR3 spans 13 residues. The germline V gene encodes CDR1 LGHDT and CDR2 YNNKEL (reference sequence). Trimming shortened V by 4 bases and J by 3 bases, and 9 bases separated the two germline ends. The CDR3 loop is CASSPNRDTEAFF. As DNA, the CDR3 is TGTGCCAGCAGCCCGAACAGGGACACTGAAGCTTTCTTT.

CDR3 sequence (DNA): TGTGCCAGCAGTTTGACCGGGACAGGGCGCGAGCAGTACTTC. Amino acids: CASSLTGTGREQYF. This sequence joins TRBV6-5 and TRBJ2-7; 9 bases are shared with TRBD1. The CDR3 is 14 amino acids. CDR1 and CDR2 (germline): MNHEY, SVGAGI. The V and J ends lost 4 bases and 6 bases, in that order; junction bases with no gene match: 7.

This chain connects TRBV29-1 to TRBJ2-7; 7 bases fit TRBD2. In germline, CDR1 is SQVTM, CDR2 ANQGSEA. V lost 4 bases, J lost 2 bases, and 8 bases stayed unmatched. There are 14 residues in the CDR3. The CDR3 DNA reads as TGCAGCGTTGGCTTGTCTAGCGGCCCCTACGAGCAGTACTTC. Translation gives CSVGLSSGPYEQYF.